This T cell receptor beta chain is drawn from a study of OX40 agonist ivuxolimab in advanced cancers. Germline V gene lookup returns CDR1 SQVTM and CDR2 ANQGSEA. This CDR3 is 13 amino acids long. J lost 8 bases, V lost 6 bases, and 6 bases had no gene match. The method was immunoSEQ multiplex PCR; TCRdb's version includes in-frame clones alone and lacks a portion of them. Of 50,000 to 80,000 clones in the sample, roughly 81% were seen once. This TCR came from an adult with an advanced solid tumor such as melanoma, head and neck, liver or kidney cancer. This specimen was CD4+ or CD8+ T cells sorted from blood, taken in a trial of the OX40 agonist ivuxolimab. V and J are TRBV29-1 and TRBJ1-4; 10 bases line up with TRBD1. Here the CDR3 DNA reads TGCAGCGTGGGGGACAGGGGACGAGAAAAACTGTTTTTT. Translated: CSVGDRGREKLFF. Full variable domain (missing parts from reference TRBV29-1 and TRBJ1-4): SAVISQKPSRDICQRGTSLTIQCQVDSQVTMMFWYRQQPGQSLTLIATANQGSEATYESGFVIDKFPISRPNLTFSTLTVSNMSPEDSSIYLCSVGDRGREKLFFGSGTQLSVL.